The TCR beta chain described here comes from a study of patients and donors after allogeneic stem cell transplantation. From the RT-PCR reads, TCRdb called clonotypes with MiXCR, one entry per CDR3 protein. This repertoire shows about 200,000 distinct CDR3 sequences, roughly two fifths found once; its top ten account for around 35%. The sample holds a few counts of this clonotype. The CDR3 length is 15 residues. V dropped 1 base and J dropped 8 bases, with 17 bases sitting between them. Germline values: CDR1 SGHTA, CDR2 FQGNSA. Sequenced sample: blood, either unsorted or a sorted T cell fraction (not recorded which). V is TRBV7-2 and J is TRBJ1-2; TRBD1 is a possible D gene (6 bases). This TCR derives from a human donor who was either an allogeneic HSCT recipient or a stem cell or donor lymphocyte infusion donor (not recorded which). It is not recorded whose cells these are; they may come from a transplant donor. The CDR3 DNA sequence: TGTGCCAGCAGCTTAGGAGGCGTACAGGGCAGCGGCTACACCTTC. Protein product: CASSLGGVQGSGYTF.